This T cell receptor beta chain stems from a study of PD-1 blockade in classical Hodgkin lymphoma. Study conclusions and caveats: Exclusion was applied to patients who started nivolumab under 1 year after ASCT. Lower baseline TCR diversity marked trial partial responders and progressors. The authors have not defined what causes the repertoire differences, possibly disease activity or prior therapy.

Clones were sequenced by immunoSEQ multiplex PCR, and TCRdb holds only the in-frame ones, with some missing. The sample contains about 13,000 clones, roughly 90% of which appear only once. Every single patient, without exception, relapsed after autologous stem cell transplantation, and brentuximab vedotin exposure varied. Investigators isolated CD4+ T cells from thawed PBMCs through magnetic negative selection. The best responses consisted of complete response, partial response or progressive disease. Trimming removed 6 bases from V and 2 bases from J; junction bases left unmatched: 4. The V gene's germline CDR1 is SNHLY and CDR2 FYNNEI. The CDR3 consists of 14 residues. To note about this clone: The target antigen is unknown.

V and J are TRBV2 and TRBJ1-3; 7 bases line up with TRBD1. The sequence was obtained from a human donor with classical Hodgkin lymphoma. Sequencing was performed on CD4+ T cells from blood, taken at baseline. In DNA form, the CDR3 reads TGTGCCAGCAGGAAAGACAGGGCTGGAAACACCATATATTTT. It translates to CASRKDRAGNTIYF.